A selection of T cell receptor beta chains follows, all from one sample in a study of blood T cell repertoires in COVID-19. The assay was immunoSEQ multiplex PCR, and TCRdb's table has in-frame clones only and misses some. The table has 250,000 to 350,000 clones, about 88% seen once. Material: peripheral blood. These receptors all come from a woman aged 60-75 years with acute or convalescent COVID-19. Both conserved end residues are part of each CDR3. D genes are given only for firm matches. Size tells how often a clone was seen (once, few, many) or the class of an expanded clone, and some rows leave it out.

J | V | size | D | CDR3 | DNA
TRBJ2-2 | TRBV5-4 | . | TRBD2 | CASSHGLASTGELFF | TGTGCCAGCAGCCATGGACTAGCGAGCACCGGGGAGCTGTTTTTT
TRBJ1-1 | TRBV12-3/TRBV12-4 | . | . | CASREGNTEAFF | TGTGCCAGCAGAGAGGGTAACACTGAAGCTTTCTTT
TRBJ1-4 | TRBV29-1 | . | . | CSVARGGATNEKLFF | TGCAGCGTTGCGCGGGGTGGCGCGACTAATGAAAAACTGTTTTTT
TRBJ2-5 | TRBV27 | . | . | CASSPGGRTEETQYF | TGTGCCAGCAGCCCCGGGGGGCGGACGGAGGAGACCCAGTACTTC
TRBJ1-4 | TRBV4-2 | . | . | CASSQEVWAPTNEKLFF | TGTGCCAGCAGCCAAGAGGTTTGGGCACCAACTAATGAAAAACTGTTTTTT
TRBJ2-3 | TRBV20-1 | . | . | CSAPSVDTQYF | TGCAGTGCCCCGTCGGTAGATACGCAGTATTTT
TRBJ1-2 | TRBV9 | few | TRBD1 | CASSPGTGGLGYTF | TGTGCCAGCAGCCCCGGGACAGGTGGCTTGGGCTACACCTTC
TRBJ1-1 | TRBV6-5 | . | . | CASSSWEGTEAFF | TGTGCCAGCAGTTCCTGGGAGGGAACTGAAGCTTTCTTT
TRBJ1-2 | TRBV29-1 | . | TRBD1 | CSVEPQGGISGYTF | TGCAGCGTTGAACCCCAGGGGGGCATCTCTGGCTACACCTTC
TRBJ1-5 | TRBV7-2 | . | TRBD1 | CASSLDGTGASNQPQHF | TGTGCCAGCAGCCTCGATGGGACAGGGGCTTCCAATCAGCCCCAGCATTTT
TRBJ2-5 | TRBV6-5 | . | . | CASRQVKETQYF | TGTGCCAGCAGGCAGGTGAAAGAGACCCAGTACTTC
TRBJ1-2 | TRBV9 | . | . | CASSPDSNYGYTF | TGTGCCAGCAGCCCCGACAGCAACTATGGCTACACCTTC
TRBJ2-7 | TRBV27 | once | . | CASSPPKGAYEQYF | TGTGCCAGCAGTCCCCCTAAGGGGGCCTACGAGCAGTACTTC
TRBJ2-3 | TRBV2 | . | TRBD2 | CASSPAGLRADTQYF | TGTGCCAGCAGCCCAGCGGGACTTCGCGCAGATACGCAGTATTTT